The clone carrying this T cell receptor (beta chain) was found many times. Axillary draining lymph nodes of breast cancer patients supplied the node samples. TCRdb re-derived calls from the multiplex PCR reads in MiXCR, one entry per CDR3 protein. The sample contains roughly 130,000 distinct CDR3 sequences, about 33% of which appear only once. This sample stems from a study of breast tumors, draining lymph nodes, adjacent tissues. The CDR3 is 13 residues long. The germline CDR1 and CDR2 sequences are KGHDR and SFDVKD. Trimming cost V 8 bases and J 2 bases; bases outside gene matches: 3. This chain uses TRBV24-1 with TRBJ2-3, with 7 bases lining up with TRBD2. This clonotype was sampled from a female donor with breast cancer. Some clones in this sample may be carry-over from other donors' samples. Sequenced input: axillary lymph node tissue. DNA for the CDR3: TGTGCCACCAACAGCGGGGTCACAGATACGCAGTATTTT. Translation: CATNSGVTDTQYF.